Following are 10 T cell receptor beta chains from one sample sequenced in a study of early T cells in non-severe SARS-CoV-2 infection. TCRdb re-called the 5' RACE reads with MiXCR, one entry per CDR3 protein. The sample records tens of thousands of distinct CDR3 sequences, approximately 13% being singletons. Sequencing was done on a sample of whole blood. These receptors were collected from an adult who was a healthcare worker with PCR-confirmed SARS-CoV-2 infection or an uninfected control (not recorded which).

This clonotype turned up a few times. The chain couples TRBV6-2 or TRBV6-3 to TRBJ1-6, with 8 bases that match TRBD1. The germline CDR1 and CDR2 sequences are MNHEY and SVGEGT. The junction had 7 bases not matched to a gene; V was cut back by 6 bases and J by 3 bases. The CDR3 consists of 16 residues. This chain's CDR3 is CASRSDRVIYNSPLHF. The CDR3 nucleotides read TGTGCCAGCAGATCGGACAGGGTCATCTATAATTCACCCCTCCACTTT.

This clonotype was picked up many times. The V and J genes are TRBV2 and TRBJ2-7, with 9 bases fitting TRBD1. Trimming removed 6 bases from V and 3 bases from J; junction bases left unmatched: 6. Germline V gives CDR1 SNHLY, CDR2 FYNNEI. The CDR3 is 14 residues long. CDR3 nucleotides: TGTGCCAGCAGATTGGGACAGGGCATCTACGAGCAGTACTTC. Protein product: CASRLGQGIYEQYF.

The CDR3 DNA is TGTGCCAGCAGCTTAGACTCAGGGGGCGCCGAAACAGATACGCAGTATTTT. Its translation is CASSLDSGGAETDTQYF. This chain uses TRBV7-9 with TRBJ2-3, with 8 bases aligning to TRBD1. The CDR3 consists of 17 residues. Germline trimming cut 1 base from V and 3 bases from J; bases unmatched to any gene: 9. Germline V gene sequence: CDR1 SEHNR, CDR2 FQNEAQ (reference sequence). The whole variable domain, filled in from reference TRBV7-9 and TRBJ2-3, reads DTGVSQNPRHKITKRGQNVTFRCDPISEHNRLYWYRQTLGQGPEFLTYFQNEAQLEKSRLLSDRFSAERPKGSFSTLEIQRTEQGDSAMYLCASSLDSGGAETDTQYFGPGTRLTVL.

The chain couples TRBV10-3 to TRBJ1-5; D perhaps matches TRBD1 (5 bases). Germline values: CDR1 ENHRY, CDR2 SYGVKD. The CDR3 contains 13 residues. Trimming took off 4 bases at V and 6 bases at J, with 10 bases between the two ends. The CDR3 DNA sequence: TGTGCCATCAGTGGGGACGGAGGTCAGCCCCAGCATTTT. It is translated as CAISGDGGQPQHF.

V and J are TRBV29-1 and TRBJ2-3; 10 bases line up with TRBD1. Germline CDR1 reads SQVTM; CDR2 reads ANQGSEA. The CDR3 extends over 14 amino acids. V dropped 6 bases and J dropped 6; count of bases not matched to a gene: 9. The CDR3 loop is CSVYDRGPGDTQYF. The CDR3 DNA reads TGCAGCGTCTACGACAGGGGGCCGGGTGATACGCAGTATTTT.

This clonotype was counted a few times. The chain is built from TRBV7-2 and TRBJ2-3, with TRBD1 identical over 9 bases. V lost 5 bases to trimming and J lost 9 bases; unmatched junction nucleotides: 18. Germline V lookup: CDR1 SGHTA, CDR2 FQGNSA. The CDR3 is 17 amino acids. The CDR3 loop is CASSPAGTGMGDRTQYF. CDR3 DNA sequence: TGTGCCAGCAGCCCAGCGGGGACAGGGATGGGGGATAGGACGCAGTATTTT.

In this sample, this clonotype turned up once. V is TRBV29-1 and J is TRBJ1-6; a possible D gene is TRBD1 (6 bases). In germline, CDR1 is SQVTM, CDR2 ANQGSEA. This CDR3 has 13 residues. Trimming stripped 6 bases from V and 6 bases from J, with 12 bases between. CDR3 protein: CSVATGFNSPLHF. CDR3 nucleotides: TGCAGCGTCGCCACAGGGTTTAATTCACCCCTCCACTTT.

In this sample, this clonotype turned up once. This may be a read error: a much more frequent sequence differs by one nucleotide. This chain joins TRBV12-3 or TRBV12-4 and TRBJ1-1; D perhaps matches TRBD1 (6 bases). This CDR3 has 14 residues. This chain's CDR3 is CVSSSRGMNTEAFF. The CDR3, as DNA: TGTGTCAGCAGTTCAAGGGGGATGAACACTGAAGCTTTCTTT.

This clonotype was detected many times. The chain carries TRBV11-2 and TRBJ2-7; TRBD2 matches at 12 bases. J was trimmed by 6 bases and V by 5 bases; bases with no gene match: 5. CDR3 length: 14 residues. Germline CDR1 is SGHAT and CDR2 is FQNNGV. The CDR3 DNA is TGTGCCAGCAGCGTGACTAGCGGGAGCACCGAGCAGTACTTC. Translated: CASSVTSGSTEQYF.

The chain employs TRBV29-1 and TRBJ2-5, with 9 nucleotides matching TRBD1. Germline CDR1 reads SQVTM; CDR2 reads ANQGSEA. This CDR3 comprises 12 residues. With V trimmed by 7 bases and J by 4 bases, 4 bases remained unmatched. The CDR3: CSAWTGAETQYF. DNA of the CDR3: TGCAGCGCTTGGACAGGGGCAGAGACCCAGTACTTC.